This entry describes one T cell receptor (beta chain). Its antigen is unknown. The data stem from a study of response to subunit inactivated influenza vaccine. This CDR3 comprises 15 residues. The V gene lost 0 bases and the J gene lost 3 bases, with 9 bases spanning the gap. Germline V gene lookup returns CDR1 LGHNA and CDR2 YNFKEQ. General study results and limits: The study's authors posited that every seasonal influenza vaccination enlists few new T cells.

TCRdb analysed the RT-PCR reads with MiXCR anew, one entry per CDR3 protein. Of 500,000 to 550,000 distinct CDR3 sequences listed, 6% to 9% are singletons. This material consisted of PBMCs from blood, taken around 25 months after vaccination. This sequence was found in a man aged 45 to 75 who received an inactivated influenza vaccine. The V gene is TRBV4-2, the J gene TRBJ1-5; no reliable D call. CDR3 bases: TGTGCCAGCAGCCAAGACCGGACTTACAATCAGCCCCAGCATTTT. Translating gives CASSQDRTYNQPQHF.